This T cell receptor (beta chain) was retrieved from a study of cytomegalovirus exposure and HLA in healthy donors. Study overall: The platform used for the 120 validation repertoires matched that of the 666 first-cohort repertoires, a later analysis reported.

Study-level points and caveats: Cytomegalovirus association was listed for 170 or so TCR beta chains. The classifier reportedly diagnosed cytomegalovirus status with high sensitivity and specificity.

Details on this clone: What it recognizes is unknown.

Profiling relied on immunoSEQ multiplex PCR, and the TCRdb table lists in-frame clones only, not all of them. The data show 150,000 to 200,000 clones, with about nine tenths seen just once and roughly 6.6% held by the top ten. The donors were members of the validation cohort, which comprised under 150 subjects and was separate from the first cohort of 666 subjects. This TCR was sampled from a man between 25 and 39 years old in good health and CMV-seropositive. Sequenced input: PBMCs.

The chain's CDR3 is CSAPRTDTQYF. CDR3 in DNA: TGCAGCGCCCCGCGGACAGATACGCAGTATTTT. This sequence joins TRBV29-1 and TRBJ2-3; D unresolved. From germline, CDR1 is SQVTM and CDR2 ANQGSEA. The V end was cut by 7 bases, the J end by 3 bases, with 8 bases between. The CDR3 consists of 11 residues.